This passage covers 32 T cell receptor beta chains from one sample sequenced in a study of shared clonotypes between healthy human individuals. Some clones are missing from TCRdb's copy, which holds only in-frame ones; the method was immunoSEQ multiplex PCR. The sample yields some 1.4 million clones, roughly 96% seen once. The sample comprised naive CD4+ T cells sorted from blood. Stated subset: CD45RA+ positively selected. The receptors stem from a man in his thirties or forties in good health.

CDR3 sequence (DNA): TGTGCCAGCAGCCCGCTAGCGGGAGGGCCTTTTTACGAGCAGTACTTC. Its translation: CASSPLAGGPFYEQYF. The chain recombines TRBV5-5 with TRBJ2-7; 12 nucleotides align to TRBD2. Germline CDR1 reads SGHKS; CDR2 reads YYEKEE (reference sequence). V dropped 4 bases and J dropped 4; count of bases not matched to a gene: 9. The CDR3 runs to 16 residues.

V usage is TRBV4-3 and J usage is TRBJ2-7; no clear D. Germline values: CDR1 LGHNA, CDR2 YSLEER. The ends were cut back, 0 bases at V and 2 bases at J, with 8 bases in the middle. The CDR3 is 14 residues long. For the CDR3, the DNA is TGCGCCAGCAGCCAAGATCCCAAAACCTACGAGCAGTACTTC. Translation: CASSQDPKTYEQYF.

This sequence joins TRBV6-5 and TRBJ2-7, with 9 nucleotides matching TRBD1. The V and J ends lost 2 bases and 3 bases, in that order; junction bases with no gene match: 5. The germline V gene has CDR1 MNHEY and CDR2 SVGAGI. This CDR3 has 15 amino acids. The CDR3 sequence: CASSYLTGGIYEQYF. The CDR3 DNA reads TGTGCCAGCAGTTACCTGACAGGGGGTATCTACGAGCAGTACTTC.

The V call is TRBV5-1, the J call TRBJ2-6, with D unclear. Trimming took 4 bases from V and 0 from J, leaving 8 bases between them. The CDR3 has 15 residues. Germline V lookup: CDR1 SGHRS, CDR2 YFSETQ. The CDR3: CASSDQNSGANVLTF. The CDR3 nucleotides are TGCGCCAGCAGCGATCAAAACTCTGGGGCCAACGTCCTGACTTTC.

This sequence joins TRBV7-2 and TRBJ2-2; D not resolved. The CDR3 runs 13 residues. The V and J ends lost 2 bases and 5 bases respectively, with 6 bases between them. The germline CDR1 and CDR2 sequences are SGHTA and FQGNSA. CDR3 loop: CASSLQQTGELFF. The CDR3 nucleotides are TGTGCCAGCAGCTTACAGCAGACCGGGGAGCTGTTTTTT.

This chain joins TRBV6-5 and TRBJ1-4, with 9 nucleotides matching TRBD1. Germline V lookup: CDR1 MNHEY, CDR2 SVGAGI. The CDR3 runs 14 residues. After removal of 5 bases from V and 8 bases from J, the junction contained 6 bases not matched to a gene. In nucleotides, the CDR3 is TGTGCCAGCAGTGCGGACAGGGGAGGGGAAAAACTGTTTTTT. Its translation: CASSADRGGEKLFF.

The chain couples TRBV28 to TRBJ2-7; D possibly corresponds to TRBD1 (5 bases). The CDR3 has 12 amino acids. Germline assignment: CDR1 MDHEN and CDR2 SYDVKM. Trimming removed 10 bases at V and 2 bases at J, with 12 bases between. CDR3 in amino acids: CAIQGQPYEQYF. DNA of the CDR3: TGTGCCATCCAGGGCCAGCCCTACGAGCAGTACTTC.

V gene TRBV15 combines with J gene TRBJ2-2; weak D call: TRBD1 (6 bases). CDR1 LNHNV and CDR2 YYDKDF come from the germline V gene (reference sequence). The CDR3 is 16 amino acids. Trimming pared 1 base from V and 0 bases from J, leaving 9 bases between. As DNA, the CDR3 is TGTGCCACCAGCAGAGTGGGGGCACCGAACACCGGGGAGCTGTTTTTT. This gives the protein CATSRVGAPNTGELFF.

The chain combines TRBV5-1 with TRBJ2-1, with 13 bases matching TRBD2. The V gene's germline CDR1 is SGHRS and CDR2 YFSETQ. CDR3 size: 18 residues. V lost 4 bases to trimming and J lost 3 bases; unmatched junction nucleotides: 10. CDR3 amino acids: CASSPGLAGAKRYNEQFF. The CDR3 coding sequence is TGCGCCAGCAGCCCCGGACTAGCGGGAGCAAAACGCTACAATGAGCAGTTCTTC.

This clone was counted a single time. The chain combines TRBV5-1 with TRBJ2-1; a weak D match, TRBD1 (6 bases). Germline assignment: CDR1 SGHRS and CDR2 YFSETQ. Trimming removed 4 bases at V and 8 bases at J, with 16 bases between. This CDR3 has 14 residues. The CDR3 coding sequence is TGCGCCAGCAGCCAACTACAGGGAAACTATGAGCAGTTCTTC. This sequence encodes CASSQLQGNYEQFF.

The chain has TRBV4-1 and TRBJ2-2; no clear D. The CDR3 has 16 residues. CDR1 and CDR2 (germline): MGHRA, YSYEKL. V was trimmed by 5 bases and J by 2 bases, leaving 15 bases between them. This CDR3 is CASSSSFGVNTGELFF. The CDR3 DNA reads TGCGCCAGCAGCTCATCTTTTGGAGTTAACACCGGGGAGCTGTTTTTT.

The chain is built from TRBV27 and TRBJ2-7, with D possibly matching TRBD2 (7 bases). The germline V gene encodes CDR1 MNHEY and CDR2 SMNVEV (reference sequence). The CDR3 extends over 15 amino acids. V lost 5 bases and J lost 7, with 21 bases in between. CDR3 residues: CASSQGGGAEGEQYF. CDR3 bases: TGTGCCAGCAGTCAAGGGGGGGGCGCGGAAGGGGAGCAGTACTTC.

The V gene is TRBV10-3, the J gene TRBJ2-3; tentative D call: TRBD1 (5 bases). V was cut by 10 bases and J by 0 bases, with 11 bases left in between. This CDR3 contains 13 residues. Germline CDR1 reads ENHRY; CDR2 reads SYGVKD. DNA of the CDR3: TGTGCCACCCTAGGGGCTAGCACAGATACGCAGTATTTT. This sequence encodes CATLGASTDTQYF.

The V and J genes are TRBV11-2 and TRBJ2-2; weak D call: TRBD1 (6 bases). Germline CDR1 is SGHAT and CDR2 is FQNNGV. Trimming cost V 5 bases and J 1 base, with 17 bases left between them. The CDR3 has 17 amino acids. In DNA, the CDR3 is TGTGCCAGCAGCACCCGGGACATCTGGGGGAACACCGGGGAGCTGTTTTTT. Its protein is CASSTRDIWGNTGELFF.

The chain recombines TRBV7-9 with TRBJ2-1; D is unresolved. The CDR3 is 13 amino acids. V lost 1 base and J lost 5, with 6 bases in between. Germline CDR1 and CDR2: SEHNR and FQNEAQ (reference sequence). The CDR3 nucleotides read TGTGCCAGCAGCTTAGATCTCAACAATGAGCAGTTCTTC. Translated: CASSLDLNNEQFF. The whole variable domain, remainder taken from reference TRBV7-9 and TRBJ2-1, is DTGVSQNPRHKITKRGQNVTFRCDPISEHNRLYWYRQTLGQGPEFLTYFQNEAQLEKSRLLSDRFSAERPKGSFSTLEIQRTEQGDSAMYLCASSLDLNNEQFFGPGTRLTVL.

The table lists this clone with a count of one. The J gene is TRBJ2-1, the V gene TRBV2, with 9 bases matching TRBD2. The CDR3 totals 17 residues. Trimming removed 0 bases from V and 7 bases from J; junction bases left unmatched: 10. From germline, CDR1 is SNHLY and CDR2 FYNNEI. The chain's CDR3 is CASSEALGSGSYNEQFF. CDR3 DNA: TGTGCCAGCAGTGAAGCGCTGGGTAGCGGGAGTTATAATGAGCAGTTCTTC.

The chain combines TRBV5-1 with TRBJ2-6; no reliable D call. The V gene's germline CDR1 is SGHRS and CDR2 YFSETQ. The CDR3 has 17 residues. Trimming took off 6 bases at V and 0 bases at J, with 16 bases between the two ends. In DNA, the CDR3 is TGCGCCAGCACCCCGAACCCCCTACCCTCTGGGGCCAACGTCCTGACTTTC. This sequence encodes CASTPNPLPSGANVLTF.

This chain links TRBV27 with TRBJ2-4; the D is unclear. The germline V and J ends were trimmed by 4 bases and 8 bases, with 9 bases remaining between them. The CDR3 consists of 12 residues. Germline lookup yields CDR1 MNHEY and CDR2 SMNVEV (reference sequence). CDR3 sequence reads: CASSSYRDIQYF. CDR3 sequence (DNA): TGTGCCAGCAGTTCATACCGGGACATTCAGTACTTC.

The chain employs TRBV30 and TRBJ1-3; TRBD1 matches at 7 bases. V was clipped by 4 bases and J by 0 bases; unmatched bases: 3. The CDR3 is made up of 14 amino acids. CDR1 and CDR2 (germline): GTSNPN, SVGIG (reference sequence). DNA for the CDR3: TGTGCCTGGACGACAGGGAGCTCTGGAAACACCATATATTTT. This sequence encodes CAWTTGSSGNTIYF.

The CDR3 nucleotides are TGCGCCAGCAGAGGTGGGCCCGCGAGCACTGAAGCTTTCTTT. Amino acids: CASRGGPASTEAFF. The rearrangement links TRBV5-1 to TRBJ1-1; D is undetermined. Per germline, CDR1 SGHRS and CDR2 YFSETQ. The CDR3 runs to 14 residues. V dropped 5 bases and J dropped 4 bases, with 15 bases sitting between them.

The CDR3 DNA reads TGTGCCAGCAGCCGGACAGGGGGCGGGACCGGGGAGCTGTTTTTT. Translation gives CASSRTGGGTGELFF. The chain is built from TRBV7-2 and TRBJ2-2; 11 bases are shared with TRBD1. The CDR3 contains 15 residues. Germline V gene data show CDR1 as SGHTA and CDR2 as FQGNSA. V lost 5 bases, J lost 5 bases, and 4 bases stayed unmatched.

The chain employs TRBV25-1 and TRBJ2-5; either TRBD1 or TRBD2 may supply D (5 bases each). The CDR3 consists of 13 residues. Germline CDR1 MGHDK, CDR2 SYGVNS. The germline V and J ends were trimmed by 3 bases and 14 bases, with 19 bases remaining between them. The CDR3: CASSDFGAYLSYF. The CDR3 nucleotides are TGTGCCAGCAGTGACTTCGGGGCCTACCTCTCTTACTTC.

The CDR3 DNA is TGCGCCAGCAGTAACCTGGGGACTAGCGCTTCCCACGAGCAGTACTTC. Protein product: CASSNLGTSASHEQYF. The chain recombines TRBV10-1 with TRBJ2-7; 10 bases are shared with TRBD2. Germline V gene lookup returns CDR1 WNHNN and CDR2 SYGVQD (reference sequence). CDR3 size: 16 residues. V gave up 5 bases and J gave up 5 bases; unmatched junction bases: 12.

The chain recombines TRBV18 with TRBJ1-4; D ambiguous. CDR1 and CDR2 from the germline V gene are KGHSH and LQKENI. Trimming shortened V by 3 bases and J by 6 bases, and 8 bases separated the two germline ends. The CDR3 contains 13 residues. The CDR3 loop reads CASSPVGDEKLFF. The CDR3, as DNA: TGTGCCAGCTCACCTGTAGGAGATGAAAAACTGTTTTTT.

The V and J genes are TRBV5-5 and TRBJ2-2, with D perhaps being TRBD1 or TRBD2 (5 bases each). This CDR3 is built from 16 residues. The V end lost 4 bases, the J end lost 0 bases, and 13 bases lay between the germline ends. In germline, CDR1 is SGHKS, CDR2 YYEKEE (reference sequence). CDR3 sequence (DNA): TGTGCCAGCAGCACTATCGGGACGGCGAACACCGGGGAGCTGTTTTTT. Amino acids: CASSTIGTANTGELFF.

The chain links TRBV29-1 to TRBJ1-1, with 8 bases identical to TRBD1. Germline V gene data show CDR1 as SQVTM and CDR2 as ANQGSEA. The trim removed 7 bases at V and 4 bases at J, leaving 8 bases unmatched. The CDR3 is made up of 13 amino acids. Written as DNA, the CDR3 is TGCAGCGGTGGACAGGGAATCGCCACTGAAGCTTTCTTT. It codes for CSGGQGIATEAFF.

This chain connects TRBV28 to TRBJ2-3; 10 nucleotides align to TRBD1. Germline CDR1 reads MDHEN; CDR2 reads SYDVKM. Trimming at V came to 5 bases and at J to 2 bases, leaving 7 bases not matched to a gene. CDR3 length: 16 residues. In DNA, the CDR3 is TGTGCCAGCAGTCTCTCGGGACAGGGGTACACAGATACGCAGTATTTT. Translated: CASSLSGQGYTDTQYF.

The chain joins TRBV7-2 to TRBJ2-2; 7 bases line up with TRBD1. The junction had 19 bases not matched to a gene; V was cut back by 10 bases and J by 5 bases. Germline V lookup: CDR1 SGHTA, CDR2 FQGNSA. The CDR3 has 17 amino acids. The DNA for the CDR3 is TGTGCCACCCGAAGACAGGGTAGTTCGCTGATGACCGGGGAGCTGTTTTTT. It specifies CATRRQGSSLMTGELFF.

The CDR3 DNA reads TGTGCCAGCAGCACGGCCGGGACAGATTCCTACGAGCAGTACTTC. It codes for CASSTAGTDSYEQYF. V and J are TRBV11-2 and TRBJ2-7; TRBD1 matches 7 bases. Looked up from germline, CDR1 is SGHAT and CDR2 is FQNNGV. Germline trimming cut 5 bases from V and 1 base from J; bases unmatched to any gene: 8. The CDR3 has 15 residues.

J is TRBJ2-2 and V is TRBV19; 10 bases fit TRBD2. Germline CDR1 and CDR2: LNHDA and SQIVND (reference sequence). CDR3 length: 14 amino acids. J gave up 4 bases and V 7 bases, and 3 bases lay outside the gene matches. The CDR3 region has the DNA TGTGCCAGTAAACTAGCGGGAATCACCGGGGAGCTGTTTTTT. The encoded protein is CASKLAGITGELFF. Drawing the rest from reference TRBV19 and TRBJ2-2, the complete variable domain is DGGITQSPKYLFRKEGQNVTLSCEQNLNHDAMYWYRQDPGQGLRLIYYSQIVNDFQKGDIAEGYSVSREKKESFPLTVTSAQKNPTAFYLCASKLAGITGELFFGEGSRLTVL.

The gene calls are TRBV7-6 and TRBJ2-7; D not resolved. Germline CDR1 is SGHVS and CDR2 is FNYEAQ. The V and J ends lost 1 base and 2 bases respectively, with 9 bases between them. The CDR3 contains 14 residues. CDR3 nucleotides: TGTGCCAGCAGCTTAGGGCAGGAACCCTACGAGCAGTACTTC. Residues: CASSLGQEPYEQYF.

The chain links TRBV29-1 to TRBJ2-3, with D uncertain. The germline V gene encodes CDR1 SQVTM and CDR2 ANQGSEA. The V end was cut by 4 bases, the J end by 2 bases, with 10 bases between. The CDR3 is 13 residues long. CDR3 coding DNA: TGCAGCGTTGGGGGTTATCCCACAGATACGCAGTATTTT. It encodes CSVGGYPTDTQYF.